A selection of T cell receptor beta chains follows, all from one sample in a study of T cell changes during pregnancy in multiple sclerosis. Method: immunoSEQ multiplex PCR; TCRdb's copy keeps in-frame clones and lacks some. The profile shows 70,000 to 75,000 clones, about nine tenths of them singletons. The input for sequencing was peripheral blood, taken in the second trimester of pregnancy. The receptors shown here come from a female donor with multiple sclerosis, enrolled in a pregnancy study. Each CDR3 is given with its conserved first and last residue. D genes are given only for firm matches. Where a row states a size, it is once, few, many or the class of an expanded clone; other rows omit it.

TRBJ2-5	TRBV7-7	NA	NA	TGTGCTAGCAGCCCCACTAGCCAGGGCGAGACCCAGTACTTC	CASSPTSQGETQYF
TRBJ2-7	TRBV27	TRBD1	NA	TGTGCCAGCAGCCCAAGGACAGGGGGCGGGTACGAGCAGTACTTC	CASSPRTGGGYEQYF
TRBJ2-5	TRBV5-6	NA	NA	TGTGCCAGCAGCTTGGGACAGCCCCTTAGGATGACCCAGTACTTC	CASSLGQPLRMTQYF
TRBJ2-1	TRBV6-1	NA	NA	TGTGCCGCGAGTAGGGCGGGGATCTCCTACAATGAGCAGTTCTTC	CAASRAGISYNEQFF
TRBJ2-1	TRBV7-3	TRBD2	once	TGTGCCAGCAGCTTAGGCGGGGGCTCCTACAATGAGCAGTTCTTC	CASSLGGGSYNEQFF
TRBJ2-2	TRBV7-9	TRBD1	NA	TGTGCCAGCAGGCCCGGGACAGGGTACAATTGGGAGCTGTTTTTT	CASRPGTGYNWELFF
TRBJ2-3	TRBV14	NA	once	TGTGCCAGCAGCCGGCAGACAGAGCCATACTCATCTAGCACAGATACGCAGTATTTT	CASSRQTEPYSSSTDTQYF
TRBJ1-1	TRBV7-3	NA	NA	TGTGCCAGCAGCTTATTCATGAACACTGAAGCTTTCTTT	CASSLFMNTEAFF
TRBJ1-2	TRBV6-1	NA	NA	TGTGCCAGCAGTGCAGGGAATAACTATGGCTACACCTTC	CASSAGNNYGYTF
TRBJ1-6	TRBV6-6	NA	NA	TGTGCCAGCAGTTACAATCTGGGGGCGATTTCACCCCTCCACTTT	CASSYNLGAISPLHF
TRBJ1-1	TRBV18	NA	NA	TGTGCCAGCTCACCCCGAGATATGAACACTGAAGCTTTCTTT	CASSPRDMNTEAFF
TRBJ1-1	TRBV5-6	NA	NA	TGTGCCAGCAGCTCGATTTTAGGGGAGAACACTGAAGCTTTCTTT	CASSSILGENTEAFF
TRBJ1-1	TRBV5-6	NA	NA	TGTGCCAGCAGCGCCCCAGGCTTCGGCGCTTTCTTT	CASSAPGFGAFF
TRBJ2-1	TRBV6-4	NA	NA	TGTGCCAGCAGTGACCCAGGCAAGGATTTCGGCGAGCAGTTCTTC	CASSDPGKDFGEQFF
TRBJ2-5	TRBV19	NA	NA	TGTGCCAGTAGTATATTGGGGGCGGGAGCGGAGACCCAGTACTTC	CASSILGAGAETQYF
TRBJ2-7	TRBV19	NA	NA	TGTGCCAGTAGCCCCCTGCGGGCTTCTTCCGAGCAGTACTTC	CASSPLRASSEQYF
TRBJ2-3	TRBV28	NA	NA	TGTGCCAGCAGTCCCCACGGTACGATAGATACGCAGTATTTT	CASSPHGTIDTQYF
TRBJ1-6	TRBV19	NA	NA	TGTGCCAGTAAAAGTGACAGGAGAAATAATTCACCCCTCCACTTT	CASKSDRRNNSPLHF
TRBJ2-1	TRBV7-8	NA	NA	TGTGCCAGCAGCCCCCGGGCAGGGGCCTACAATGAGCAGTTCTTC	CASSPRAGAYNEQFF
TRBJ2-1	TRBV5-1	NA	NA	TGCGCCAGCAGCTCGGTAGGCGGGACCACCTACAATGAGCAGTTCTTC	CASSSVGGTTYNEQFF
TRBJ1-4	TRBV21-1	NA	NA	TGTGCCAGCAGCAAATGGTCGGTTTTCCGACAGGGGGATGAAAAACTGTTTTTT	CASSKWSVFRQGDEKLFF
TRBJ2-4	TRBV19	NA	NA	TGTGCCAGCGCGGGGTTAGCCAAAAACATTCAGTACTTC	CASAGLAKNIQYF
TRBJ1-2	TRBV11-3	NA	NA	TGTGCCAGCAGCTTGTCGACAGTTACCTATGGCTACACCTTC	CASSLSTVTYGYTF
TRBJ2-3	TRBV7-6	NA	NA	TGTGCCAGCAGCCTCGACAGGGAGCGGGGCACAGATACGCAGTATTTT	CASSLDRERGTDTQYF
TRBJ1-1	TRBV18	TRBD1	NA	TGTGCCAGCTCAGGAGGCAGGGGGCCTGCCACTGAAGCTTTCTTT	CASSGGRGPATEAFF
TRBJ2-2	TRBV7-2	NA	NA	TGTGCCAGCAGCGCTAATCCAGACTTTGCGAGTGCCGGGGAGCTGTTTTTT	CASSANPDFASAGELFF
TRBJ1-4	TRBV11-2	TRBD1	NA	TGTGCCAGCAGCCCAGACAGGGCGCGCGGTGAAAAACTGTTTTTT	CASSPDRARGEKLFF
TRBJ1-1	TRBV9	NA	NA	TGTGCCAGCAGCGAGCAACAGGGAAGTACTGAAGCTTTCTTT	CASSEQQGSTEAFF
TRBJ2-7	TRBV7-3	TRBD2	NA	TGTGCCAGCAGCTTACGACTAGCGGGAGACTACGAGCAGTACTTC	CASSLRLAGDYEQYF
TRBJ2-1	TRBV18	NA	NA	TGTGCCAGCTCACCTGACAGGTACAATGAGCAGTTCTTC	CASSPDRYNEQFF
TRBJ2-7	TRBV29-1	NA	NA	TGCAGCGTTGAGAGTGAACAGGGTCCCCACGAGCAGTACTTC	CSVESEQGPHEQYF
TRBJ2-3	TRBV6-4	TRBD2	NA	TGTGCCAGCAGTGTAGCGGGAGATGGAGATACGCAGTATTTT	CASSVAGDGDTQYF
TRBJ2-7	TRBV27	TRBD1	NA	TGTGCCAGCAGTTACCTCTCTGGACAGGGGGCGAGGGAGCAGTACTTC	CASSYLSGQGAREQYF